This T cell receptor (beta chain) was sequenced in a study of cytomegalovirus exposure and HLA in healthy donors. Looked up from germline, CDR1 is SQVTM and CDR2 is ANQGSEA. The CDR3 has 13 amino acids. Trimming pared 6 bases from V and 5 bases from J, leaving 14 bases between. It was with 60 Vbeta and 13 Jbeta primers that the PCR ran. TCRdb's copy holds only in-frame clones and misses some; the assay was immunoSEQ multiplex PCR. The table lists 90,000 or so clones, under 85% of them singletons. Findings and caveats of the study: Cytomegalovirus association was listed for about 150 TCR beta chains.

A word on this clone: What it recognizes is unknown.

The source of this sequence is a boy under 18 in good health and CMV-seronegative. The sequenced sample was PBMCs. The chain has TRBV29-1 and TRBJ1-5, with D possibly being TRBD1 (5 bases). CDR3 protein: CSVTSGSDQPQHF. The CDR3 DNA sequence: TGCAGCGTAACCTCAGGGTCAGATCAGCCCCAGCATTTT.